The rows below give T cell receptor beta chains drawn from one sample of a study of blood T cell repertoires in COVID-19. Generated by immunoSEQ multiplex PCR, the TCRdb table keeps only in-frame clones and is missing some. The top ten clones hold 0.85% to 1.2% of a sample with about 160,000 clones, 70% to 90% of them seen once. Sample: peripheral blood. Receptor source: a man in his forties or fifties with acute or convalescent COVID-19. CDR3s include the opening cysteine and the closing phenylalanine or tryptophan. A D gene is named only where the DNA matches it firmly. Clone size is stated in some rows and not others, as once, few, many or a class when expanded.

clone_size j_call d_call v_call cdr3_aa cdr3_nt
once TRBJ1-1 . TRBV12-3/TRBV12-4 CASSHVGGTEAFF TGTGCCAGCAGTCACGTGGGGGGCACTGAAGCTTTCTTT
. TRBJ2-1 . TRBV5-1 CASSLWELNNEQFF TGCGCCAGCAGCTTGTGGGAGCTTAACAATGAGCAGTTCTTC
. TRBJ1-2 . TRBV20-1 CSASTARGGGGYTF TGCAGTGCTAGTACAGCACGGGGTGGTGGTGGCTACACCTTC
. TRBJ1-5 . TRBV6-5 CASSRTPHSNQPQHF TGTGCCAGCAGTAGGACACCCCATAGCAATCAGCCCCAGCATTTT
. TRBJ1-1 . TRBV29-1 CSASVNTEAFF TGCAGCGCCTCAGTGAACACTGAAGCTTTCTTT
. TRBJ1-5 . TRBV19 CASSQTGERVRDQPQHF TGTGCCAGTAGCCAAACAGGAGAAAGGGTTCGGGATCAGCCCCAGCATTTT
. TRBJ2-2 . TRBV19 CASSIGGRNTGELFF TGTGCCAGTAGTATAGGAGGGAGGAACACCGGGGAGCTGTTTTTT
. TRBJ2-7 . TRBV6-5 CASSKGQTSYEQYF TGTGCCAGCAGTAAGGGGCAAACCTCCTACGAGCAGTACTTC
. TRBJ2-1 . TRBV28 CASSSWGGLKGDEQFF TGTGCCAGCAGTTCGTGGGGGGGCCTTAAAGGGGATGAGCAGTTCTTC
few TRBJ2-7 . TRBV3-1/TRBV3-2 CASSPRQGGFEQYF TGTGCCAGCAGTCCTCGACAGGGAGGATTCGAGCAGTACTTC
few TRBJ1-3 . TRBV19 CASSSGVSSGNTIYF TGTGCCAGTTCCTCGGGGGTGAGCTCTGGAAACACCATATATTTT
. TRBJ1-5 TRBD1 TRBV28 CASSSRDRGRNFYQPQHF TGTGCCAGCAGTTCCCGGGACAGGGGTCGAAATTTTTATCAGCCCCAGCATTTT
. TRBJ2-3 TRBD1 TRBV19 CASRGQGLGDTQYF TGTGCCAGTAGGGGACAGGGGTTAGGAGATACGCAGTATTTT
. TRBJ2-5 TRBD1 TRBV5-6 CASSLDGIGQGAETQYF TGTGCCAGCAGCTTGGATGGTATTGGACAGGGGGCAGAGACCCAGTACTTC
. TRBJ1-1 . TRBV5-8 CASSLARTEAFF TGTGCCAGCAGCTTGGCTAGGACTGAAGCTTTCTTT
. TRBJ1-3 . TRBV9 CASSPQAGPPSSGNTIYF TGTGCCAGCAGCCCACAGGCGGGACCTCCCTCCTCTGGAAACACCATATATTTT
. TRBJ1-2 . TRBV4-3 CASSQKGGATGSGYTF TGCGCCAGCAGCCAAAAGGGGGGGGCGACGGGAAGCGGCTACACCTTC
. TRBJ2-2 TRBD1 TRBV3-1/TRBV3-2 CASRPRDRGVHGELFF TGTGCCAGCAGACCCCGGGACAGGGGGGTCCACGGGGAGCTGTTTTTT
. TRBJ1-1 . TRBV6-2/TRBV6-3 CASSPVGLEAFF TGTGCCAGCAGCCCCGTGGGGCTTGAAGCTTTCTTT
. TRBJ1-5 TRBD1 TRBV2 CASKIDRAGNQPQHF TGTGCCAGCAAGATCGACAGGGCCGGCAATCAGCCCCAGCATTTT